Described below is a single TCR beta chain sequence and its context. The antigen is undetermined. The V gene lost 4 bases and the J gene lost 1 base, with 19 bases spanning the gap. This CDR3 has 17 residues. In germline, CDR1 is SGHAT, CDR2 FQNNGV. This record belongs to a study of shared clonotypes between healthy human individuals. Healthy and HIV-negative, the adult donors had no recent acute infections or vaccinations. It was about 210 ng DNA, approximately 28,000 T cell genomes, that sorted-subset replicate PCRs used. The table came from immunoSEQ multiplex PCR; TCRdb's copy has only in-frame clones and leaves some out. This sample has around 1.5 million clones; nearly 99% occur once, and the top ten carry about 0.4%. Study-level findings and limits: Non-shared clonotypes had lower generation probabilities than those shared by all four donors. A generally larger estimated richness was seen in naive subsets than in memory subsets.

This chain connects TRBV11-2 to TRBJ1-1, with D uncertain. This TCR was sampled from a man aged 25-40 years in good health. The specimen was naive CD4+ T cells sorted from blood. Described subset: CD45RA+ positively selected. The CDR3 DNA reads as TGTGCCAGCAGCTCGACCAGACAAAGCGAAGGGAACACTGAAGCTTTCTTT. Its translation is CASSSTRQSEGNTEAFF.